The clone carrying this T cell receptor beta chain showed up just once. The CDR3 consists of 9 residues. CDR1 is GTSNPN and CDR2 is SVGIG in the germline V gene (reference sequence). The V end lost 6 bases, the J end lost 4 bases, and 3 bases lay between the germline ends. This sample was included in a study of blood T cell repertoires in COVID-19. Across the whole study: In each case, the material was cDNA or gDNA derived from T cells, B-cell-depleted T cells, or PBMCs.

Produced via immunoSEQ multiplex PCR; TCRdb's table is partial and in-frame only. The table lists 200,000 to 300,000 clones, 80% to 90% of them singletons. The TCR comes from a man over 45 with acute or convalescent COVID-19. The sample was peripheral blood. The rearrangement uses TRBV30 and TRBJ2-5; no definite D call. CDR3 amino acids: CACGETQYF. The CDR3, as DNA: TGTGCCTGCGGAGAGACCCAGTACTTC.